This T cell receptor (beta chain) emerged from a study of blood T cell repertoires in COVID-19. Study information: Spain, Italy and the United States supplied samples that represented acute and convalescent COVID-19.

This clone was counted a few times. The method was immunoSEQ multiplex PCR; TCRdb's version includes in-frame clones alone and lacks a portion of them. The sample records 350,000 or so clones, more than 70% being singletons. The germline V gene encodes CDR1 MNHEY and CDR2 SMNVEV (reference sequence). The CDR3 sequence is 13 residues long. V gave up 4 bases and J gave up 4 bases, with 8 bases separating them. This chain uses TRBV27 with TRBJ1-3, with D possibly being TRBD1 (5 bases). Source material: peripheral blood. This TCR was sampled from a woman aged 25-40 years with COVID-19, enrolled during active disease. The CDR3 region is CASSSGLGNTIYF. CDR3 nucleotides: TGTGCCAGCAGTTCAGGGCTCGGAAACACCATATATTTT.